Presented here are 32 T cell receptor beta chains from one specimen sequenced in a study of immune heterogeneity within non-small cell lung tumors. The TCR beta CDR3 region underwent multiplex PCR amplification with 32 V and 13 J primers. TCRdb itself ran the multiplex PCR reads through MiXCR, one entry per CDR3 protein. The sample lists 1,500 to 2,500 distinct CDR3 sequences; 25% to 35% were seen once. Bulk tumor genomic DNA was the template, and each sample received about 600 ng. From each primary tumor, several far-apart biopsies were obtained during surgery. The cohort was untreated, with newly diagnosed non-small cell lung cancer undergoing curative surgery. The sample was lung tumor tissue. The receptors shown here come from a man in his 60s with non-small cell lung cancer.

Judged by abundance, this clonotype is medium-sized. As DNA, the CDR3 is TGTGCCTGGAGTTGGAGACTAGCGGGTAGCACAGATACGCAGTATTTT. Protein sequence: CAWSWRLAGSTDTQYF. V usage is TRBV30 and J usage is TRBJ2-3; 10 bases fit TRBD2. The V gene end was trimmed by 2 bases and the J gene end by 0 bases; junction bases not matched to a gene: 5. Germline V CDR1 and CDR2: GTSNPN, SVGIG (reference sequence). The CDR3 extends over 16 amino acids.

This clonotype was observed a few times. The gene calls are TRBV4-1 and TRBJ1-4; no reliable D call. In germline, CDR1 is MGHRA, CDR2 YSYEKL. There are 16 residues in the CDR3. Trimming shortened V by 0 bases and J by 3 bases, and 11 bases separated the two germline ends. The CDR3 DNA reads as TGCGCCAGCAGCCAAGAAACAGTAAACTCTAATGAAAAACTGTTTTTT. Translated: CASSQETVNSNEKLFF.

This chain links TRBV7-9 with TRBJ1-1; D ambiguous. CDR3 length: 13 residues. The ends were cut back, 4 bases at V and 0 bases at J, with 6 bases in the middle. In germline, CDR1 is SEHNR, CDR2 FQNEAQ (reference sequence). The CDR3 coding sequence is TGTGCCAGCAGCTCCCCCATGAACACTGAAGCTTTCTTT. This translates into CASSSPMNTEAFF.

This clonotype is labeled medium-sized. V is TRBV11-3 and J is TRBJ2-2; 7 bases are a match to TRBD1. This CDR3 comprises 14 residues. Germline V gene lookup returns CDR1 SGHNT and CDR2 YENEEA. With 5 bases clipped from V and 4 bases from J, the junction kept 4 bases outside the gene matches. The CDR3 bases are TGTGCCAGCAGCGGCAGGGGGAGCACCGGGGAGCTGTTTTTT. Its protein product is CASSGRGSTGELFF. The full variable domain, in which reference TRBV11-3 and TRBJ2-2 provide the parts outside the CDR3, is EAGVVQSPRYKIIEKKQPVAFWCNPISGHNTLYWYLQNLGQGPELLIRYENEEAVDDSQLPKDRFSAERLKGVDSTLKIQPAELGDSAVYLCASSGRGSTGELFFGEGSRLTVL.

Concerning this clonotype: It may be a read error: a sequence one base away is much more abundant. Because it lacks the conserved phenylalanine or tryptophan at the end, this CDR3 is likely a read error. V gene TRBV7-2 combines with J gene TRBJ1-2; 7 bases are shared with TRBD1. Germline assignment: CDR1 SGHTA and CDR2 FQGNSA. CDR3 length: 15 residues. Germline trimming cut 3 bases from V and 7 bases from J; bases unmatched to any gene: 11. CDR3 bases: TGTGCCAGCAGCTTTCTTGACAGGGAATGGGCTGGCTACACCCTC. Translating it yields CASSFLDREWAGYTL.

This clonotype appeared a single time. This rearrangement joins TRBV29-1 to TRBJ2-1, with D possibly matching TRBD2 (6 bases). From germline, CDR1 is SQVTM and CDR2 ANQGSEA. V was shortened by 8 bases and J by 6 bases, with 17 bases between the two germline ends. This CDR3 comprises 13 residues. The CDR3 loop reads CSITREYLNEQFF. The DNA for the CDR3 is TGCAGCATTACGCGGGAATACCTCAATGAGCAGTTCTTC.

This clonotype was counted only a few times. The J gene is TRBJ2-6, the V gene TRBV19; D is possibly TRBD2 (5 bases). From germline, CDR1 is LNHDA and CDR2 SQIVND (reference sequence). This CDR3 is built from 21 residues. Trimming took off 3 bases at V and 0 bases at J, with 24 bases between the two ends. For the CDR3, the DNA is TGTGCCAGTAGTATTGGAAACTCGAAATGGGGAGTCCGCTCTGGGGCCAACGTCCTGACTTTC. This gives the protein CASSIGNSKWGVRSGANVLTF.

In the case of this clonotype: A much larger clone lies one base from this, so it may be a read error. The genes are TRBV5-1 and TRBJ2-1; 7 bases agree with TRBD2. Germline V gives CDR1 SGHRS, CDR2 YFSETQ. The length of the CDR3 is 15 residues. J gave up 10 bases and V 0 bases, and 10 bases lay outside the gene matches. The CDR3 nucleotides are TGCGCCAGCAGCTTGGACAGCGGGACGGCGCGAGAGCAGTTCTTC. This gives the protein CASSLDSGTAREQFF. The complete variable domain, with remaining parts taken from reference TRBV5-1 and TRBJ2-1, reads KAGVTQTPRYLIKTRGQQVTLSCSPISGHRSVSWYQQTPGQGLQFLFEYFSETQRNKGNFPGRFSGRQFSNSRSEMNVSTLELGDSALYLCASSLDSGTAREQFFGPGTRLTVL.

V is TRBV6-1 and J is TRBJ1-5; a possible D gene is TRBD1 (5 bases). The CDR3 has 15 residues. With 5 bases removed from V and 9 bases from J, the gap between germline ends came to 20 bases. Germline V gene data show CDR1 as MNHNS and CDR2 as SASEGT. CDR3 nucleotides: TGTGCCAGCAGTAGGGGCAGGGACTTCCGAAGGCCCCAGCATTTT. Translation gives CASSRGRDFRRPQHF.

In its sample, this clonotype ranks as large. The chain links TRBV6-1 to TRBJ2-1, with 7 bases lining up with TRBD2. Germline V CDR1 and CDR2: MNHNS, SASEGT. With V trimmed by 0 bases and J by 4 bases, 6 bases remained unmatched. The CDR3 consists of 16 residues. The CDR3 sequence is CASSEAIMGLYNEQFF. The CDR3 DNA sequence: TGTGCCAGCAGTGAAGCTATCATGGGACTATACAATGAGCAGTTCTTC.

V usage is TRBV5-8 and J usage is TRBJ2-6, with D perhaps TRBD2 (5 bases). Trimming shortened V by 4 bases and J by 0 bases, and 8 bases separated the two germline ends. CDR1 and CDR2 (germline): SGHTS, YDEGEE. CDR3 size: 15 residues. The CDR3 nucleotides are TGTGCCAGCAGCAGAGGGAACTCTGGGGCCAACGTCCTGACTTTC. Protein sequence: CASSRGNSGANVLTF.

This clonotype is medium-sized by share. The chain is built from TRBV15 and TRBJ1-1; possibly TRBD1 for D (6 bases). V gave up 3 bases and J gave up 7 bases, with 15 bases separating them. Germline loops: CDR1 LNHNV, CDR2 YYDKDF (reference sequence). The CDR3 length is 14 residues. CDR3: CATSRVAGAGEAFF. The DNA for the CDR3 is TGTGCCACCAGCAGGGTTGCGGGGGCGGGTGAAGCTTTCTTT.

About this clonotype: A much larger clone lies a single base off, so this may be a read error. CDR3: CASSFGPSGWNSYQQYF. The CDR3 region has the DNA TGTGCCAGCAGTTTCGGGCCTAGCGGGTGGAACTCCTACCAGCAGTACTTC. The chain links TRBV12-3 or TRBV12-4 to TRBJ2-7; 8 bases line up with TRBD2. This CDR3 has 17 residues.

This clonotype qualifies as medium-sized (0.01 to 0.1%). V is TRBV9 and J is TRBJ2-3, with 9 bases fitting TRBD2. V shed 4 bases and J 8 bases; nucleotides not matched to a gene: 14. The germline V gene has CDR1 SGDLS and CDR2 YYNGEE. The length of the CDR3 is 16 residues. The CDR3: CASSPRASGISGTQYF. As DNA, the CDR3 is TGTGCCAGCAGCCCCCGGGCTAGCGGGATATCTGGTACGCAGTATTTT.

The chain combines TRBV6-2 or TRBV6-3 with TRBJ1-1; D gene ambiguous. Trimming took 4 bases from V and 1 from J, leaving 10 bases between them. CDR3 length: 14 residues. Germline V gene data show CDR1 as MNHEY and CDR2 as SVGEGT. Written as DNA, the CDR3 is TGTGCCAGCAGTTCCAGGATGGGGAACACTGAAGCTTTCTTT. This encodes CASSSRMGNTEAFF.

This clonotype counts as medium-sized. The chain uses TRBV24-1 and TRBJ1-5; D is unclear. Germline CDR1 is KGHDR and CDR2 is SFDVKD. Trimming removed 3 bases at V and 4 bases at J, with 6 bases between. The CDR3 consists of 13 residues. The CDR3 region is CATSDPTNQPQHF. CDR3 in DNA: TGTGCCACCAGTGATCCAACTAATCAGCCCCAGCATTTT.

To note about this clonotype: This clone may be a read error of a much larger clone one base away. This rearrangement joins TRBV18 to TRBJ2-2; D is possibly TRBD2 (6 bases). Germline CDR1 and CDR2: KGHSH and LQKENI. This CDR3 contains 13 residues. CDR3 in DNA: TGTGCCAGCTCACCCTCTCGGGGCGGGGAGCTGCTTTTT. It codes for CASSPSRGGELLF.

This clonotype was counted between two and nine times. The CDR3 is CASSLNDGNNEQFF. The CDR3, as DNA: TGTGCCAGCAGCTTAAATGACGGCAACAATGAGCAGTTCTTC. The gene calls are TRBV7-3 and TRBJ2-1; D remains unclear. The V gene lost 1 base and the J gene lost 5 bases, with 9 bases spanning the gap. Germline CDR1 reads SGHTA; CDR2 reads FQGTGA. The CDR3 extends over 14 amino acids.

This clonotype is large in the sample. The rearrangement uses TRBV2 and TRBJ2-5, with TRBD2 matching 11 bases. CDR3 length: 15 amino acids. Per germline, CDR1 SNHLY and CDR2 FYNNEI. The V gene end was trimmed by 1 base and the J gene end by 5 bases; junction bases not matched to a gene: 3. CDR3 amino acids: CASSEGTSGWETQYF. In nucleotides, the CDR3 is TGTGCCAGCAGTGAAGGGACTAGCGGGTGGGAGACCCAGTACTTC.

This sequence joins TRBV4-1 and TRBJ2-6; D is unresolved. V gave up 3 bases and J gave up 1 base, with 10 bases separating them. Germline CDR1 and CDR2: MGHRA and YSYEKL. The CDR3 spans 16 residues. This CDR3 reads CASSHILVSGANVLTF. CDR3 DNA sequence: TGCGCCAGCAGCCATATTCTAGTTTCTGGGGCCAACGTCCTGACTTTC.

The gene calls are TRBV7-3 and TRBJ1-1; D not certain. The CDR3 length is 14 residues. Trimming stripped 1 base from V and 1 base from J, with 7 bases between. The V gene's germline CDR1 is SGHTA and CDR2 FQGTGA. This CDR3 reads CASSLRFRNTEAFF. CDR3 coding DNA: TGTGCCAGCAGCTTAAGGTTCAGGAACACTGAAGCTTTCTTT.

The chain is built from TRBV19 and TRBJ2-1; D may be TRBD2 (7 bases). The germline V gene encodes CDR1 LNHDA and CDR2 SQIVND (reference sequence). The CDR3 has 14 amino acids. The ends were cut back, 8 bases at V and 0 bases at J, with 11 bases in the middle. CDR3 sequence reads: CASQGGGSYNEQFF. The CDR3 DNA reads TGTGCCAGTCAGGGAGGGGGCTCCTACAATGAGCAGTTCTTC.

This clonotype appeared a few times. CDR3 protein: CASRDSSGNTGELFF. The CDR3 DNA is TGTGCCAGCAGGGATTCTAGCGGGAACACCGGGGAGCTGTTTTTT. J is TRBJ2-2 and V is TRBV12-3 or TRBV12-4; 7 bases are a match to TRBD2. With 6 bases clipped from V and 1 base from J, the junction kept 5 bases outside the gene matches. The CDR3 has 15 residues.

Sample share makes this clonotype medium-sized. V is TRBV12-3 or TRBV12-4 and J is TRBJ2-3; weak D call: TRBD2 (7 bases). This CDR3 contains 14 residues. V was shortened by 8 bases and J by 2 bases, with 14 bases between the two germline ends. The CDR3 coding sequence is TGTGCCAGCTTTGAGGGGGGGGACACAGATACGCAGTATTTT. Its protein is CASFEGGDTDTQYF.

This clonotype was recorded a few times. The J gene is TRBJ2-7, the V gene TRBV5-6; tentatively, D is TRBD2 (5 bases). This CDR3 is built from 14 residues. V shed 0 bases and J shed 4 bases, with 11 bases lying between them. CDR1 is SGHDT and CDR2 is YYEEEE in the germline V gene. The CDR3 DNA follows: TGTGCCAGCAGCTTGGCCGAACTAGAGTACGAGCAGTACTTC. Translated: CASSLAELEYEQYF.

This chain links TRBV25-1 with TRBJ1-5, with no clear D. The V end was cut by 5 bases, the J end by 7 bases, with 15 bases between. This CDR3 has 14 residues. Germline V gene sequence: CDR1 MGHDK, CDR2 SYGVNS. CDR3 region: CASSSRSSGQPQHF. The CDR3 DNA sequence: TGTGCCAGCAGTTCTCGGTCGTCGGGGCAGCCCCAGCATTTT.

The sample holds a few counts of this clonotype. The junction departs from germline at one end; a sequencing error may be responsible. V gene TRBV3-1 combines with J gene TRBJ1-4; D is unresolved. Germline CDR1 is LGHDT and CDR2 is YNNKEL (reference sequence). The CDR3 runs 16 residues. The CDR3 DNA reads TGTGCCAGCAGCCAAGAGCTGGGGTCAACTAGTGAAAAACTGTTTTTT. This translates into CASSQELGSTSEKLFF.

The rearrangement links TRBV2 to TRBJ2-1; possible D gene TRBD1, 6 bases. The CDR3 has 15 amino acids. Per the germline V gene, CDR1 is SNHLY and CDR2 is FYNNEI. Trimming took 5 bases from V and 6 from J, leaving 17 bases between them. The CDR3 is CASSSQGAQTNEQFF. In DNA, the CDR3 is TGTGCCAGCAGTTCACAGGGAGCGCAAACCAATGAGCAGTTCTTC.

This clonotype was recorded a few times. The J gene is TRBJ2-7, the V gene TRBV14, with unresolved D. CDR3 length: 12 amino acids. V was clipped by 3 bases and J by 9 bases, with 12 bases between them. Germline V gene sequence: CDR1 SGHDN, CDR2 FVKESK. As DNA, the CDR3 is TGTGCCAGCAGCCACCCAGGTATTGTGCAGTACTTC. Amino acid sequence: CASSHPGIVQYF.

A few counts support this clonotype. The genes are TRBV20-1 and TRBJ2-3, with 9 nucleotides matching TRBD2. The ends lost 0 bases at V and 2 bases at J; junction bases unmatched: 15. Germline-derived CDR1 and CDR2 are DFQATT and SNEGSKA (reference sequence). The length of the CDR3 is 19 residues. CDR3 coding DNA: TGCAGTGCTAGAGATCGTTTCCCCCGACTAGCGGAAAACACAGATACGCAGTATTTT. This encodes CSARDRFPRLAENTDTQYF.

As DNA, the CDR3 is TGTGCCAGCACCCCGGATGGGACTAGCGGATACAATGAGCAGTTCTTC. As protein: CASTPDGTSGYNEQFF. The chain is built from TRBV6-1 and TRBJ2-1; TRBD2 matches 11 bases. The V gene end was trimmed by 7 bases and the J gene end by 4 bases; junction bases not matched to a gene: 9. Germline CDR1 is MNHNS and CDR2 is SASEGT. The CDR3 runs 16 residues.

The count of this clonotype is one. A single base separates this from a much larger clone, so it may be a read error. The chain combines TRBV20-1 with TRBJ1-1, with D unclear. V was shortened by 0 bases and J by 2 bases, with 10 bases between the two germline ends. CDR3 length equals 14 residues. In germline, CDR1 is DFQATT, CDR2 SNEGSKA (reference sequence). Here the CDR3 reads CSARDLRLNTEAFF. DNA for the CDR3: TGCAGTGCTAGAGATTTACGCCTAAACACTGAAGCTTTCTTT.